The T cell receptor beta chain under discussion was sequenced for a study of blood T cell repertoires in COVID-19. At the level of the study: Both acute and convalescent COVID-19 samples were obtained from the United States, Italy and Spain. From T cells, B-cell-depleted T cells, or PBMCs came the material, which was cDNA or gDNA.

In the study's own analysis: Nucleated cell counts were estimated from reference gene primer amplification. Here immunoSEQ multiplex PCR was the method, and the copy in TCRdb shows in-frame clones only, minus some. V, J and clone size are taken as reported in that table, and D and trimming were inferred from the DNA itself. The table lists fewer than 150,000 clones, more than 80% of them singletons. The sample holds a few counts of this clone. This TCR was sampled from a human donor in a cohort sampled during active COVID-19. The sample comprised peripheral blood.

This CDR3 reads CASSQYRGGAFF. The CDR3 coding sequence is TGTGCCAGCAGCCAATACAGGGGGGGAGCTTTCTTT. This sequence joins TRBV16 and TRBJ1-1; TRBD1 matches 8 bases. With V trimmed by 1 base and J by 10 bases, 2 bases remained unmatched. The CDR3 is 12 residues long. Germline V gene sequence: CDR1 KGHSY, CDR2 FQNENV.